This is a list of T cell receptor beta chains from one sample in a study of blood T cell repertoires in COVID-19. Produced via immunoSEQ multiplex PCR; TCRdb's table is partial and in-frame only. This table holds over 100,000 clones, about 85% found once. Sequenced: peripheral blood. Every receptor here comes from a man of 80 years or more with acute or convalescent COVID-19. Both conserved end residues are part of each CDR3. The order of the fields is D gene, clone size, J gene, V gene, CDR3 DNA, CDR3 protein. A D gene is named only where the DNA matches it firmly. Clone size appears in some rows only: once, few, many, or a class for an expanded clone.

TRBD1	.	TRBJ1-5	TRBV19	TGTGCCAGTAGCCAACGACAGGGCGGACGGGGCAATCAGCCCCAGCATTTT	CASSQRQGGRGNQPQHF
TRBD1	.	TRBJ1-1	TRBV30	TGTGCCTGGTCAAGACAGGGAGGGAACACTGAAGCTTTCTTT	CAWSRQGGNTEAFF
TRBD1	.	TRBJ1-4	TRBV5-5	TGTGCCAGCAGCGTGGACAGGGGGAATGAAAAACTGTTTTTT	CASSVDRGNEKLFF
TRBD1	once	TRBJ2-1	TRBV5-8	TGTGCCAGCAGCTTTACAGGGGGCAATGAGCAGTTCTTC	CASSFTGGNEQFF
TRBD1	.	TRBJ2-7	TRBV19	TGTGCCAGTAGTCGGACAGGGGACTACGAGCAGTACTTC	CASSRTGDYEQYF
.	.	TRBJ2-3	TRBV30	TGTGCCTGGAGTACAGGACGCGGCACAGATACGCAGTATTTT	CAWSTGRGTDTQYF
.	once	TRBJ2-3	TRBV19	TGTGCCAGTAGTATCCGAGCGGGCGTCTCGGGATATACGCAGTATTTT	CASSIRAGVSGYTQYF
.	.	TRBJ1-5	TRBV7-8	TGTGCCAGCAGCCCGAGCATCCCCAATCAGCCCCAGCATTTT	CASSPSIPNQPQHF
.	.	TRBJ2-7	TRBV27	TGTGCCAGCACCCTACGACAGGGACTTGAGCAGTACTTC	CASTLRQGLEQYF
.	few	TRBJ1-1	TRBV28	TGTGCCAGCCTAGAGGCCGCCCGAGGTTGGACTGAAGCTTTCTTT	CASLEAARGWTEAFF
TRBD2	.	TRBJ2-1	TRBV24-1	TGTGCCACCAGTGTGGCTAGCGGGAGGGCTGAGCAGTTCTTC	CATSVASGRAEQFF
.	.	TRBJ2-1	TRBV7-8	TGTGCCAGCAGCTTATGGGGGGAGCACTACAATGAGCAGTTCTTC	CASSLWGEHYNEQFF
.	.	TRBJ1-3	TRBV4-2	TGTGCCAGCAGCCAAGAGTACTCAGGGTCCGGAAACACCATATATTTT	CASSQEYSGSGNTIYF
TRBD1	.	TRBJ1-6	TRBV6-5	TGTGCCAGCAGTTACTCTGGGACAGATAATTCACCCCTCCACTTT	CASSYSGTDNSPLHF
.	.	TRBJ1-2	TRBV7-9	TGTGCCAGCAGCTTAACAGGCGTCCTTACTAACTATGGCTACACCTTC	CASSLTGVLTNYGYTF
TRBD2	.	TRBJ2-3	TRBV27	TGTGCCAGCAGCCCCGAGCGGGGGCTCTGGTATTTT	CASSPERGLWYF
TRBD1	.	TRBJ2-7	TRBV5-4	TGTGCCAGCAGCCCGTCTATCGACAGGGCTCAGGGCGAGCAGTACTTC	CASSPSIDRAQGEQYF
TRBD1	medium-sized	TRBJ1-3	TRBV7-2	TGTGCCAGCAGCGTACAGGGGTCTGGAAACACCATATATTTT	CASSVQGSGNTIYF
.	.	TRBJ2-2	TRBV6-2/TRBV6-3	TGTGCCAGCAGTTACCTTGTCTCCCGGGAGCTGTTTTTT	CASSYLVSRELFF
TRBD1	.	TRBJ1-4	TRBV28	TGTGCCAGCAGTTCTGAGTCGACAGGGAAGTCTAATGAAAAACTGTTTTTT	CASSSESTGKSNEKLFF
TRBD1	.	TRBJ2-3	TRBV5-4	TGTGCCAGCAGCTTTGGCAGACAGGGGGCTAGCACAGATACGCAGTATTTT	CASSFGRQGASTDTQYF
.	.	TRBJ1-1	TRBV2	TGTGCCAGCAGCCGGTACACTGAAGCTTTCTTT	CASSRYTEAFF
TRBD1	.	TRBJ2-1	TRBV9	TGTGCCAGCAGCCCTGGACAGGGGGCCACCTACAATGAGCAGTTCTTC	CASSPGQGATYNEQFF
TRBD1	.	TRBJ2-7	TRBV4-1	TGCGCCAGCAGCCAACCCGGGACAGGGAAATACGAGCAGTACTTC	CASSQPGTGKYEQYF
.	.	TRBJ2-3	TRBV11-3	TGTGCCAGCAGCTTAGATCAGGGGGATACGCAGTATTTT	CASSLDQGDTQYF
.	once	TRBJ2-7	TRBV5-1	TGCGCCAGCAGCCCAGGACTGTCCTACGAGCAGTACTTC	CASSPGLSYEQYF
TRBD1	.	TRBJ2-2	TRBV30	TGTGCCTGGAGGGGACAGGGGACAAGTACCGGGGAGCTGTTTTTT	CAWRGQGTSTGELFF
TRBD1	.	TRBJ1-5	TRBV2	TGTGCCAGCAGTCAGACAGGGGGCAGCGTTAAGCCCCAGCATTTT	CASSQTGGSVKPQHF
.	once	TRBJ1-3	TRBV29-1	TGCAGCGCCCACACAGGAGCTGGAAACACCATATATTTT	CSAHTGAGNTIYF